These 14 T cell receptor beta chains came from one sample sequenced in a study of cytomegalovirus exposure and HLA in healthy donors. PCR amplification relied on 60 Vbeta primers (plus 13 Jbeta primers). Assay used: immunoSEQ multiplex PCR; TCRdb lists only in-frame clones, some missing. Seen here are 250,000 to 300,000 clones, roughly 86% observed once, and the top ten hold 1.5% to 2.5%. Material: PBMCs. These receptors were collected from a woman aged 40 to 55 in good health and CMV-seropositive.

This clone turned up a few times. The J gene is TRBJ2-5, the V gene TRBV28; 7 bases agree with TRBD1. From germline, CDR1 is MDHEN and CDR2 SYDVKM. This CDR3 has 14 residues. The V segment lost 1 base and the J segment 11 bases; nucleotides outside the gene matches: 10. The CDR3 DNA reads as TGTGCCAGCAGTTTATTGCGTGGGACAGATTATCAGTACTTC. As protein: CASSLLRGTDYQYF.

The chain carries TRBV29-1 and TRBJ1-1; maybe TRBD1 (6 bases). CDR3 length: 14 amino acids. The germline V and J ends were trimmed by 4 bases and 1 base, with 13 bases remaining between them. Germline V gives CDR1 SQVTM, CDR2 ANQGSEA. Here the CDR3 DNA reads TGCAGCGTTGGAGGCATCAGGGGGAACACTGAAGCTTTCTTT. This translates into CSVGGIRGNTEAFF.

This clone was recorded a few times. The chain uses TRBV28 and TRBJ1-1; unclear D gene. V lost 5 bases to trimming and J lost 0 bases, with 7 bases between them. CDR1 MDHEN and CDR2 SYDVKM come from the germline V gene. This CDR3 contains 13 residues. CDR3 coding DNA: TGTGCCAGCAGTGTAGTCATGAACACTGAAGCTTTCTTT. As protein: CASSVVMNTEAFF.

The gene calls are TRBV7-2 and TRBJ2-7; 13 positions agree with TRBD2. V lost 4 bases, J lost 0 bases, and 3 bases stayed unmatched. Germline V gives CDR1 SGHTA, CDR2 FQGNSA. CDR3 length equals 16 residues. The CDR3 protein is CASSSWTSGGSYEQYF. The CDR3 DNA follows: TGTGCCAGCAGCTCCTGGACTAGCGGGGGCTCCTACGAGCAGTACTTC.

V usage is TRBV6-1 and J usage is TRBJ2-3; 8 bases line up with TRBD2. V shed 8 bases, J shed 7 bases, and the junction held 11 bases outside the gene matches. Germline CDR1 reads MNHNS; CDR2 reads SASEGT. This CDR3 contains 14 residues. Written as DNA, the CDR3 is TGTGCCAGCCAAACGGGGGGGGCTGTGAATACGCAGTATTTT. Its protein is CASQTGGAVNTQYF.

Here the CDR3 DNA reads TGTGCCAGCAGCAAGAGGGGACAGCAAGAGACCCAGTACTTC. Amino acids: CASSKRGQQETQYF. The chain joins TRBV14 to TRBJ2-5; 7 positions agree with TRBD1. The CDR3 loop spans 14 amino acids. V trimming: 5 bases; J trimming: 2 bases; junction bases outside the gene matches: 5. CDR1 SGHDN and CDR2 FVKESK come from the germline V gene.

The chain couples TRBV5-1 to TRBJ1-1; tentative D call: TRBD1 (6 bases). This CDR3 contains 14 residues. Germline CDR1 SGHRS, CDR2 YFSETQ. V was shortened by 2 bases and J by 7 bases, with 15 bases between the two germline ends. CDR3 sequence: CASSLGQPNNEAFF. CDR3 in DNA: TGCGCCAGCAGCTTAGGACAGCCTAATAATGAAGCTTTCTTT.

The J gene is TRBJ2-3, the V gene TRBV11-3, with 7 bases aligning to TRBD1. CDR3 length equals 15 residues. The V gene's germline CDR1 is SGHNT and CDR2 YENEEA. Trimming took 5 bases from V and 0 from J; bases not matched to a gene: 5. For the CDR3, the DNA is TGTGCCAGCAGCCCTCGACAGGGAAGCACAGATACGCAGTATTTT. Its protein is CASSPRQGSTDTQYF. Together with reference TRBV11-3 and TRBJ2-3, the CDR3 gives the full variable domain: EAGVVQSPRYKIIEKKQPVAFWCNPISGHNTLYWYLQNLGQGPELLIRYENEEAVDDSQLPKDRFSAERLKGVDSTLKIQPAELGDSAVYLCASSPRQGSTDTQYFGPGTRLTVL.

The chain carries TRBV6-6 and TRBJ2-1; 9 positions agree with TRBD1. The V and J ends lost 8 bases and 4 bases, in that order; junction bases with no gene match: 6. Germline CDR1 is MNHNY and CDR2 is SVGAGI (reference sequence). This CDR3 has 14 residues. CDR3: CASRGTGRYNEQFF. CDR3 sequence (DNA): TGTGCCAGCCGTGGGACAGGGAGGTACAATGAGCAGTTCTTC.

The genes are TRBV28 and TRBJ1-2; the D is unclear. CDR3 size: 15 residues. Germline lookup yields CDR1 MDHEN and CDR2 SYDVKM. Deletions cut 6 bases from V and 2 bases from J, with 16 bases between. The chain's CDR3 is CASSPRGRGNYGYTF. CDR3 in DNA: TGTGCCAGCAGCCCAAGAGGTCGTGGGAACTATGGCTACACCTTC.

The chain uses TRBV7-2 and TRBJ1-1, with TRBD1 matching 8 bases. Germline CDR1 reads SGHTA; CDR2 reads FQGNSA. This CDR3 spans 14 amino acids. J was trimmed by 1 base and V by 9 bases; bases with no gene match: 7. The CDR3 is CASTKQGGNTEAFF. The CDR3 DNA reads TGTGCCAGTACCAAACAGGGGGGGAACACTGAAGCTTTCTTT. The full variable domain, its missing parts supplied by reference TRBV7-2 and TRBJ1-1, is GAGVSQSPSNKVTEKGKDVELRCDPISGHTALYWYRQSLGQGLEFLIYFQGNSAPDKSGLPSDRFSAERTGGSVSTLTIQRTQQEDSAVYLCASTKQGGNTEAFFGQGTRLTVV.

The CDR3 protein is CAGKSGCGEGPGELFF. In nucleotides, the CDR3 is TGCGCCGGAAAGTCGGGGTGTGGGGAGGGACCCGGGGAGCTGTTTTTT. V usage is TRBV10-1 and J usage is TRBJ2-2; 7 bases line up with TRBD2. J was trimmed by 6 bases and V by 11 bases; bases with no gene match: 18. Looked up from germline, CDR1 is WNHNN and CDR2 is SYGVQD (reference sequence). The CDR3 contains 16 residues.

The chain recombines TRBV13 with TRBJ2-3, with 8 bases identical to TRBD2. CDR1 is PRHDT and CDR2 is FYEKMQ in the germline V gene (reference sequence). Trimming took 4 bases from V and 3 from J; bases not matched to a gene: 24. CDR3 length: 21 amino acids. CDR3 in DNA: TGTGCCAGCAGCTCAAAGCCCGGGATCCCGGATACTAGCGGCGAAACAGATACGCAGTATTTT. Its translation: CASSSKPGIPDTSGETDTQYF.

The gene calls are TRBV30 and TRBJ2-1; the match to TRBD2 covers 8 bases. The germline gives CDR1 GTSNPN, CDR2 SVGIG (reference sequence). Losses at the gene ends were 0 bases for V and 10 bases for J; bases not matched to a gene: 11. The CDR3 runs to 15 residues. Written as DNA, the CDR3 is TGTGCCTGGAGTGTTGGGGGTAGCGGGATTGTGGAGCAGTTCTTC. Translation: CAWSVGGSGIVEQFF.